The TCR beta chain under discussion was sequenced for a study of T cell responses to AZD1222 COVID-19 vaccine. Germline lookup yields CDR1 SGHRS and CDR2 YFSETQ. The CDR3 contains 16 residues. The V gene end was trimmed by 6 bases and the J gene end by 1 base; junction bases not matched to a gene: 10. Produced via immunoSEQ multiplex PCR; TCRdb's table is partial and in-frame only. The sample carries 110,000 to 150,000 clones, around 90% recorded once. Second doses at about 4 or about 12 weeks were pooled. Comment on this clone: Its antigen is undetermined.

Regarding the study as a whole: Donors were mostly white British, more females; clonal diversity possibly underestimated. Increased Spike-specific TCR breadth and depth were observed after two AZD1222 doses. Within unmutated variant regions lay the reported targets of nearly half of spike-specific TCRs.

Source: peripheral blood, taken 28 days after the second AZD1222 dose. The chain employs TRBV5-1 and TRBJ2-3; 8 bases line up with TRBD2. The TCR was taken from an adult who received the AZD1222 COVID-19 vaccine. The CDR3 bases are TGCGCCAGCAACCTGGCTCCGACTAGCGGCACAGATACGCAGTATTTT. Amino acid sequence: CASNLAPTSGTDTQYF.